The clone carrying this T cell receptor (beta chain) occurred a few times. Just one base apart from a much larger clone, this may be a read error. This entry belongs to a study of T-cell reconstitution after alpha-beta-depleted transplantation in children. In germline, CDR1 is SGHRS, CDR2 YFSETQ. This CDR3 region has 13 residues. V was pared by 4 bases and J by 12 bases, with 9 bases of the junction left unmatched. Unique molecular identifiers featured in how the TCRbeta library was prepared. TCRdb re-called the PCR reads with MiXCR, one entry per CDR3 protein. The sample holds 200,000 to 250,000 distinct CDR3 sequences, approximately 9.7% seen once.

This receptor was obtained from a human donor who donated a stem cell graft to a child with SCID. The sample in question was PBMCs from the stem cell graft donor, obtained from the stem cell graft. This chain uses TRBV5-1 with TRBJ1-2; TRBD1 agrees at 10 bases. The CDR3 loop is CASSLGTGEGDTF. In nucleotides, the CDR3 is TGCGCCAGCAGCCTCGGGACAGGGGAAGGCGACACCTTC.